This TCR beta chain was identified during a study of lymphopenia after photon versus proton radiotherapy. Looked up from germline, CDR1 is MGHRA and CDR2 is YSYEKL. The length of the CDR3 is 13 residues. V shed 1 base and J shed 3 bases, with 6 bases lying between them. Data came from immunoSEQ multiplex PCR; TCRdb stores just in-frame clones and leaves some out. The repertoire includes just over 40,000 clones, 86% of them detected once, and 9% to 12% sits in the top ten. This clonotype was sampled from a woman in her 70s with pancreatic cancer. Some clones in this sample may be carry-over from other donors' samples. The chain joins TRBV4-1 to TRBJ2-5; a weak D match, TRBD2 (5 bases). The sample in question was peripheral blood, obtained from a patient treated with proton-based radiotherapy. The CDR3 is CASSQVEEETQYF. In nucleotides, the CDR3 is TGCGCCAGCAGCCAAGTGGAGGAAGAGACCCAGTACTTC.